The 30 T cell receptor beta chains given below trace back to one sample, sequenced in a study of T cell repertoires in aging, cancer and after chemotherapy. A mixed TRB-A/B primer pool amplified rearranged TRB by multiplex touch-down PCR. TCRdb fed the multiplex PCR reads into MiXCR, producing one record per CDR3 protein. This table holds about 11,000 distinct CDR3 sequences, about 33% found once. The template was genomic DNA from peripheral blood, not RNA. The sequenced material came from blood. These receptors all come from a human donor in good health. The donor label of this sample is uncertain.

This sequence joins TRBV7-2 and TRBJ1-6; no reliable D call. The germline gives CDR1 SGHTA, CDR2 FQGNSA. The germline V and J ends were trimmed by 2 bases and 9 bases, with 29 bases remaining between them. The CDR3 covers 20 residues. The CDR3 DNA reads TGTGCCAGCAGCTTAATCTCCCGCGGACGGAGAAGAGAAATAGGTTCACCCCTCCACTTT. It is translated as CASSLISRGRRREIGSPLHF.

This clonotype was seen a handful of times. The chain is built from TRBV6-1 and TRBJ2-5; D remains unclear. With 2 bases removed from V and 3 bases from J, the gap between germline ends came to 10 bases. Per the germline V gene, CDR1 is MNHNS and CDR2 is SASEGT. CDR3 length: 14 residues. The CDR3 bases are TGTGCCAGCAGTGAACTATCTAGGAAAGAGACCCAGTACTTC. Protein: CASSELSRKETQYF.

This chain links TRBV10-3 with TRBJ2-5, with D unclear. V was pared by 3 bases and J by 5 bases, with 7 bases between. The CDR3 runs 12 residues. Germline lookup yields CDR1 ENHRY and CDR2 SYGVKD. CDR3 region: CAISERGETQYF. The CDR3, as DNA: TGTGCCATCAGTGAAAGAGGCGAGACCCAGTACTTC.

The rearrangement links TRBV5-4 to TRBJ2-4, with 8 nucleotides matching TRBD1. This CDR3 contains 14 residues. The germline V gene encodes CDR1 SGHNT and CDR2 YYREEE (reference sequence). J lost 4 bases, V lost 4 bases, and 4 bases had no gene match. The CDR3 nucleotides are TGTGCCAGCAGCGCGGACAGGGTTAAAAACATTCAGTACTTC. Protein sequence: CASSADRVKNIQYF.

The V and J genes are TRBV20-1 and TRBJ2-7; 10 bases are shared with TRBD1. The CDR3 contains 16 residues. The germline V gene has CDR1 DFQATT and CDR2 SNEGSKA (reference sequence). Germline trimming cut 2 bases from V and 6 bases from J; bases unmatched to any gene: 13. In DNA form, the CDR3 reads TGCAGTGCTAGACTCCTCACGAGGGACAGGGGAAGCGAGCAGTACTTC. This sequence encodes CSARLLTRDRGSEQYF.

This clonotype was recorded a few times. The chain uses TRBV11-1 and TRBJ2-7; D remains ambiguous. The CDR3 is 13 residues long. Germline CDR1 and CDR2: SGHAT and FQDESV (reference sequence). Trimming pared 5 bases from V and 2 bases from J, leaving 10 bases between. CDR3 DNA sequence: TGTGCCAGCAGCCTCGGACCCACCTACGAGCAGTACTTC. Protein product: CASSLGPTYEQYF. Combining the CDR3 with reference TRBV11-1 and TRBJ2-7 gives the whole variable domain EAEVAQSPRYKITEKSQAVAFWCDPISGHATLYWYRQILGQGPELLVQFQDESVVDDSQLPKDRFSAERLKGVDSTLKIQPAELGDSAMYLCASSLGPTYEQYFGPGTRLTVT.

Written as DNA, the CDR3 is TGTGCCAGCTCACCAACGGTCAGCGGACGAGGAGATACGCAGTATTTT. Protein product: CASSPTVSGRGDTQYF. The genes are TRBV18 and TRBJ2-3, with D perhaps matching TRBD2 (5 bases). The CDR3 covers 16 residues. From germline, CDR1 is KGHSH and CDR2 LQKENI. With 2 bases removed from V and 5 bases from J, the gap between germline ends came to 17 bases.

The rearrangement joins TRBV7-4 to TRBJ1-4; possibly TRBD1 for D (5 bases). The germline gives CDR1 SGHVT, CDR2 SQSDAQ. Trimming removed 7 bases from V and 6 bases from J, with 9 bases in between. The CDR3 spans 12 residues. This CDR3 reads CASKRGDEKLFF. The DNA for the CDR3 is TGTGCCAGCAAGAGAGGGGATGAAAAACTGTTTTTT.

The J gene is TRBJ1-5, the V gene TRBV7-6, with D tentatively TRBD1 (6 bases). CDR1 SGHVS and CDR2 FNYEAQ come from the germline V gene. The CDR3 spans 11 residues. V gave up 4 bases and J gave up 10 bases, with 8 bases separating them. The CDR3 is CASSSTGPQHF. The CDR3 region has the DNA TGTGCCAGCAGCTCGACAGGTCCCCAGCATTTT.

Relative to its sample, this clonotype is medium-sized (0.01 to 0.1%). The chain has TRBV6-5 and TRBJ2-3; D is undetermined. The CDR3 totals 14 residues. Germline CDR1 and CDR2: MNHEY and SVGAGI. V dropped 6 bases and J dropped 2 bases, with 12 bases sitting between them. CDR3 sequence reads: CASSLTGSTDTQYF. DNA for the CDR3: TGTGCCAGCAGCTTGACCGGGTCCACAGATACGCAGTATTTT.

The chain employs TRBV30 and TRBJ1-1; unclear D gene. Germline lookup yields CDR1 GTSNPN and CDR2 SVGIG (reference sequence). The CDR3 consists of 14 residues. V lost 3 bases and J 4 bases, leaving 15 bases between the germline ends. This CDR3 reads CAWSGGNLGTEAFF. The CDR3 nucleotides are TGTGCCTGGAGCGGAGGGAATTTGGGCACTGAAGCTTTCTTT. The full variable domain, rest sourced from reference TRBV30 and TRBJ1-1, is SQTIHQWPATLVQPVGSPLSLECTVEGTSNPNLYWYRQAAGRGLQLLFYSVGIGQISSEVPQNLSASRPQDRQFILSSKKLLLSDSGFYLCAWSGGNLGTEAFFGQGTRLTVV.

This clonotype was counted between two and nine times. J is TRBJ2-1 and V is TRBV7-6; 11 nucleotides agree with TRBD2. V trimming: 6 bases; J trimming: 8 bases; junction bases outside the gene matches: 9. The CDR3 covers 15 residues. The germline CDR1 and CDR2 sequences are SGHVS and FNYEAQ. Written as DNA, the CDR3 is TGTGCCAGCAGACTCGGGACTAGCGGATCCGATGAGCAGTTCTTC. Residues: CASRLGTSGSDEQFF. The variable domain in full, with the rest retrieved from reference TRBV7-6 and TRBJ2-1, is GAGVSQSPRYKVTKRGQDVALRCDPISGHVSLYWYRQALGQGPEFLTYFNYEAQQDKSGLPNDRFSAERPEGSISTLTIQRTEQRDSAMYRCASRLGTSGSDEQFFGPGTRLTVL.

Sample share makes this clonotype medium-sized. The J gene is TRBJ2-2, the V gene TRBV30; D not resolved. Trimming pared 0 bases from V and 5 bases from J, leaving 16 bases between. Germline values: CDR1 GTSNPN, CDR2 SVGIG (reference sequence). CDR3 length equals 16 residues. The CDR3 is CAWSVHVGRSTGELFF. The CDR3 DNA sequence: TGTGCCTGGAGTGTACATGTAGGTCGCTCGACCGGGGAGCTGTTTTTT.

Judged by abundance, this clonotype is medium-sized. CDR3 bases: TGTGCCAGCAGTTCGACAGGGAACTATGGCTACACCTTC. Translating it yields CASSSTGNYGYTF. The J gene is TRBJ1-2, the V gene TRBV6-5, with 7 bases fitting TRBD1. Germline values: CDR1 MNHEY, CDR2 SVGAGI. The CDR3 covers 13 residues. The J segment lost 2 bases and the V segment lost 4 bases, leaving 1 base of the junction unmatched.

The table lists this clonotype with a few counts. The CDR3 DNA reads as TGCGCCAGCGAGTCCGAGGGCCACACTGAAGCTTTCTTT. Encoded protein: CASESEGHTEAFF. V and J are TRBV5-1 and TRBJ1-1; no clear D gene. CDR3 length: 13 residues. V lost 7 bases to trimming and J lost 3 bases, with 13 bases between them. The germline V gene encodes CDR1 SGHRS and CDR2 YFSETQ.

This clonotype has more than one count but fewer than ten. The V gene is TRBV6-1, the J gene TRBJ1-1; D perhaps matches TRBD1 (5 bases). The CDR3 has 15 amino acids. Germline V gives CDR1 MNHNS, CDR2 SASEGT. V shed 8 bases and J shed 4 bases, with 20 bases lying between them. CDR3 loop: CASWGWGRSFTEAFF. CDR3 coding DNA: TGTGCCAGCTGGGGTTGGGGGAGAAGTTTCACTGAAGCTTTCTTT.

This clonotype has a handful of counts. The chain carries TRBV19 and TRBJ2-1, with 9 bases matching TRBD2. The V gene's germline CDR1 is LNHDA and CDR2 SQIVND (reference sequence). The CDR3 totals 13 residues. V dropped 7 bases and J dropped 6; count of bases not matched to a gene: 4. As DNA, the CDR3 is TGTGCCAGTATGTCTAGCGGGGCCAATGAGCAGTTCTTC. As protein: CASMSSGANEQFF.

This rearrangement joins TRBV6-1 to TRBJ2-7; D is uncertain. Trimming pared 6 bases from V and 5 bases from J, leaving 20 bases between. CDR1 and CDR2 from the germline V gene are MNHNS and SASEGT. The CDR3 loop spans 15 amino acids. The CDR3 bases are TGTGCCAGCAGACCCCTCAGCGAGGTCCAGAACGAGCAGTACTTC. This encodes CASRPLSEVQNEQYF.

The chain recombines TRBV19 with TRBJ2-2; perhaps TRBD1 as D (6 bases). Germline CDR1 LNHDA, CDR2 SQIVND (reference sequence). This CDR3 region has 17 residues. V was cut by 9 bases and J by 6 bases, with 26 bases left in between. Written as DNA, the CDR3 is TGTGCCAGCAGCCAAGATCCGAGACAGGCTAACCCCGGGGAGCTGTTTTTT. Translated: CASSQDPRQANPGELFF. The full variable domain, with the rest looked up from reference TRBV19 and TRBJ2-2, is DGGITQSPKYLFRKEGQNVTLSCEQNLNHDAMYWYRQDPGQGLRLIYYSQIVNDFQKGDIAEGYSVSREKKESFPLTVTSAQKNPTAFYLCASSQDPRQANPGELFFGEGSRLTVL.

Relative to its sample, this clonotype is medium-sized. The genes are TRBV13 and TRBJ2-7, with D possibly matching TRBD1 (5 bases). The CDR3 extends over 16 amino acids. CDR1 is PRHDT, CDR2 FYEKMQ, per germline (reference sequence). V was shortened by 2 bases and J by 2 bases, with 16 bases between the two germline ends. Written as DNA, the CDR3 is TGTGCCAGCAGCTTACGGATCGGGCAGGGAACCTACGAGCAGTACTTC. This codes for CASSLRIGQGTYEQYF.

V gene TRBV9 combines with J gene TRBJ2-3, with D unclear. The CDR3 has 15 amino acids. Germline CDR1 is SGDLS and CDR2 is YYNGEE. Trimming cost V 1 base and J 0 bases, with 9 bases left between them. This CDR3 reads CASSVFSVSTDTQYF. DNA of the CDR3: TGTGCCAGCAGCGTATTTTCCGTAAGCACAGATACGCAGTATTTT.

The chain employs TRBV12-3 or TRBV12-4 and TRBJ2-6; 7 bases match TRBD2. V shed 3 bases, J shed 4 bases, and the junction held 0 bases outside the gene matches. The CDR3 runs 14 residues. CDR3 protein: CASSFSGGANVLTF. CDR3 sequence (DNA): TGTGCCAGCAGTTTTAGCGGGGGGGCCAACGTCCTGACTTTC.

There are a few counts of this clonotype. The rearrangement links TRBV10-3 to TRBJ1-1; 7 bases align to TRBD1. Trimming removed 10 bases from V and 0 bases from J; junction bases left unmatched: 5. Germline lookup yields CDR1 ENHRY and CDR2 SYGVKD. This CDR3 has 13 residues. CDR3 bases: TGTGCCACCCGACAGGGCTTGAACACTGAAGCTTTCTTT. As protein: CATRQGLNTEAFF.

With respect to this clonotype: A much larger clone lies one base from this, so it may be a read error. The rearrangement links TRBV30 to TRBJ1-2; maybe TRBD1 (6 bases). This CDR3 is built from 12 residues. CDR1 GTSNPN and CDR2 SVGIG come from the germline V gene (reference sequence). Trimming took 4 bases from V and 14 from J, leaving 20 bases between them. The CDR3 is CAWTPTGTRTTF. Here the CDR3 DNA reads TGTGCCTGGACCCCGACGGGGACACGGACTACCTTC.

This sequence joins TRBV5-6 and TRBJ1-6, with a weak D call TRBD1 (5 bases). V was clipped by 3 bases and J by 5 bases, with 15 bases between them. CDR3 length: 16 residues. CDR1 is SGHDT, CDR2 YYEEEE, per germline. Written as DNA, the CDR3 is TGTGCCAGCAGCTCCCAAGGGACCTCTAATAATTCACCCCTCCACTTT. Protein product: CASSSQGTSNNSPLHF.

This clonotype was counted only a few times. The chain uses TRBV27 and TRBJ2-7; D not resolved. The ends were cut back, 4 bases at V and 2 bases at J, with 3 bases in the middle. The germline V gene encodes CDR1 MNHEY and CDR2 SMNVEV (reference sequence). The CDR3 contains 11 residues. In DNA form, the CDR3 reads TGTGCCAGCAGTTCCACCTACGAGCAGTACTTC. This translates into CASSSTYEQYF.

The rearrangement uses TRBV7-9 and TRBJ1-2; D is perhaps TRBD1 (5 bases). The CDR3 is made up of 14 amino acids. Germline values: CDR1 SEHNR, CDR2 FQNEAQ (reference sequence). The V end was cut by 1 base, the J end by 3 bases, with 9 bases between. CDR3 in DNA: TGTGCCAGCAGCTTAGAAGGCAGGGACTATGGCTACACCTTC. Residues: CASSLEGRDYGYTF.

This clonotype ranks as medium-sized. The rearrangement uses TRBV5-6 and TRBJ1-1; TRBD1 matches 8 bases. J was trimmed by 4 bases and V by 3 bases; bases with no gene match: 11. The CDR3 has 16 amino acids. Germline V gives CDR1 SGHDT, CDR2 YYEEEE. The CDR3 sequence: CASSSLLDRGGTEAFF. CDR3 bases: TGTGCCAGCAGCTCTCTCCTTGACAGGGGAGGCACTGAAGCTTTCTTT. The full variable domain, rest sourced from reference TRBV5-6 and TRBJ1-1, is DAGVTQSPTHLIKTRGQQVTLRCSPKSGHDTVSWYQQALGQGPQFIFQYYEEEERQRGNFPDRFSGHQFPNYSSELNVNALLLGDSALYLCASSSLLDRGGTEAFFGQGTRLTVV.

This clonotype was recorded a few times. The chain uses TRBV6-1 and TRBJ2-5; D ambiguous. Trimming removed 4 bases at V and 2 bases at J, with 11 bases between. CDR3 length equals 14 residues. Germline V CDR1 and CDR2: MNHNS, SASEGT. The CDR3 nucleotides are TGTGCCAGCAGTGTAGGGTTGGTACAAGAGACCCAGTACTTC. It is translated as CASSVGLVQETQYF.

This clonotype was seen more than once but under ten times. DNA for the CDR3: TGTGCCACCAGCAGAGGCAGAGGAGATAGCAATCAGCCCCAGCATTTT. It specifies CATSRGRGDSNQPQHF. V and J are TRBV15 and TRBJ1-5; D gene unclear. This CDR3 is built from 16 residues. With 1 base removed from V and 0 bases from J, the gap between germline ends came to 10 bases. CDR1 is LNHNV and CDR2 is YYDKDF in the germline V gene (reference sequence).